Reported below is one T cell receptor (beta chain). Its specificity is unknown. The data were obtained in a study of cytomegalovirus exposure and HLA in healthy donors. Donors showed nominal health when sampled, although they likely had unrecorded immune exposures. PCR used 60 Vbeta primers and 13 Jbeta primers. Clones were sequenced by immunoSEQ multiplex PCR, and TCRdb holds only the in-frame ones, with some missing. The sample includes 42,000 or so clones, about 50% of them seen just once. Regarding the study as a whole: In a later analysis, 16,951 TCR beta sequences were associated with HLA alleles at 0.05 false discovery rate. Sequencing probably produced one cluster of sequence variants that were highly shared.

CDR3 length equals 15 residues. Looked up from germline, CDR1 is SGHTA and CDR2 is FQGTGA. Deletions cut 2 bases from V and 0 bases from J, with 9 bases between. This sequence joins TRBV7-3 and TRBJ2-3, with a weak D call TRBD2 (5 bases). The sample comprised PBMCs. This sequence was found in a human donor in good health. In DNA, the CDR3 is TGTGCCAGCAGCTTACGGGGTGGTAGCACAGATACGCAGTATTTT. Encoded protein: CASSLRGGSTDTQYF.